The 14 T cell receptor beta chains given below trace back to one sample, sequenced in a study of cytomegalovirus exposure and HLA in healthy donors (dated by TCRdb to the late 2010s). Library prep was done by the immunoSEQ multiplex PCR assay. For the multiplex PCR, a mixture combining 60 forward primers for TCR Vbeta segments and 13 reverse primers for TCR Jbeta segments was used. Here the immuneACCESS table is served through TCRdb, limited to in-frame sequences with V and J called. Missing clones are a known gap in these copies; in checked studies unresolved V genes cover under half, and the rest lacks a known reason. The sample table holds 97,000 or so clones, of which approximately 9% were seen once. Clones ranked in the top ten supply 5.1% of the sample. Input material: PBMCs. The receptors were gathered from a man aged 45-65 years in good health and CMV-seropositive.

The J gene is TRBJ2-3, the V gene TRBV11-1, with 7 bases identical to TRBD2. The germline V gene encodes CDR1 SGHAT and CDR2 FQDESV (reference sequence). This CDR3 comprises 16 residues. With 4 bases clipped from V and 5 bases from J, the junction kept 12 bases outside the gene matches. The CDR3: CASSWAAAGVRDTQYF. The CDR3 nucleotides are TGTGCCAGCAGCTGGGCGGCGGCGGGAGTTAGAGATACGCAGTATTTT.

This clone occurred a few times. CDR3 in DNA: TGTGCCAGCAGCTTGTCAGGGGGAGACACTGAAGCTTTCTTT. This translates into CASSLSGGDTEAFF. This chain connects TRBV7-3 to TRBJ1-1; 7 bases align to TRBD1. Germline trimming cut 3 bases from V and 3 bases from J; bases unmatched to any gene: 4. Germline CDR1 and CDR2: SGHTA and FQGTGA. This CDR3 contains 14 residues.

V and J are TRBV30 and TRBJ1-6; maybe TRBD1 (6 bases). Germline V gene lookup returns CDR1 GTSNPN and CDR2 SVGIG (reference sequence). V lost 4 bases to trimming and J lost 7 bases, with 14 bases between them. The CDR3 contains 14 residues. CDR3 sequence: CAWKGQGTNSPLHF. The CDR3 DNA is TGTGCCTGGAAGGGCCAGGGGACGAATTCACCCCTCCACTTT.

The chain couples TRBV15 to TRBJ1-5; D perhaps matches TRBD1 (6 bases). CDR1 and CDR2 (germline): LNHNV, YYDKDF (reference sequence). Trimming removed 0 bases from V and 1 base from J, with 19 bases in between. The length of the CDR3 is 19 residues. CDR3 sequence: CATSRDVAGAVGSNQPQHF. In nucleotides, the CDR3 is TGTGCCACCAGCAGAGATGTGGCGGGGGCTGTGGGAAGCAATCAGCCCCAGCATTTT.

This chain joins TRBV7-3 and TRBJ2-5; D gene ambiguous. Near its end, the DNA agrees better with TRBJ2-7, so the J call may be wrong. CDR3 length: 12 amino acids. Germline assignment: CDR1 SGHTA and CDR2 FQGTGA. CDR3 loop: CASSLRRYEQYF. DNA for the CDR3: TGTGCCAGCAGCTTACGGCGGTACGAGCAGTACTTC.

The CDR3 sequence is CASSQGTLKNSPLHF. The CDR3 DNA follows: TGCGCCAGCAGCCAAGGGACTCTTAAGAATTCACCCCTCCACTTT. The genes are TRBV4-1 and TRBJ1-6; D is unclear. The V end was cut by 1 base, the J end by 7 bases, with 11 bases between. The CDR3 length is 15 residues. Germline CDR1 and CDR2: MGHRA and YSYEKL.

This chain links TRBV9 with TRBJ1-4; D gene unclear. This CDR3 region has 17 residues. Germline V CDR1 and CDR2: SGDLS, YYNGEE. The V and J ends lost 0 bases and 0 bases respectively, with 12 bases between them. The CDR3 protein is CASSVGAGSATNEKLFF. The CDR3 DNA sequence: TGTGCCAGCAGCGTAGGGGCCGGGAGTGCAACTAATGAAAAACTGTTTTTT.

The table lists this clone with a few counts. The chain has TRBV29-1 and TRBJ1-3, with 7 nucleotides matching TRBD1. CDR3 length: 14 residues. In germline, CDR1 is SQVTM, CDR2 ANQGSEA. Germline trimming cut 6 bases from V and 3 bases from J; bases unmatched to any gene: 8. The CDR3 region is CSVAKGAFGNTIYF. The DNA of the CDR3 is TGCAGCGTAGCGAAGGGGGCATTTGGAAACACCATATATTTT.

In its sample, this clone was seen a few times. This chain connects TRBV6-5 to TRBJ2-7; 14 nucleotides agree with TRBD2. The germline gives CDR1 MNHEY, CDR2 SVGAGI. V lost 2 bases to trimming and J lost 8 bases; unmatched junction nucleotides: 5. The CDR3 sequence is 15 residues long. The CDR3, as DNA: TGTGCCAGCAGTTACGGGACTAGCGGGAGACCGCAGCAGTACTTC. Encoded protein: CASSYGTSGRPQQYF.

The rearrangement links TRBV30 to TRBJ1-6; 8 bases are shared with TRBD1. The CDR3 is made up of 12 amino acids. With V trimmed by 7 bases and J by 7 bases, 3 bases remained unmatched. CDR1 GTSNPN and CDR2 SVGIG come from the germline V gene (reference sequence). CDR3 in amino acids: CASGQGNSPLHF. CDR3 coding DNA: TGTGCCTCTGGACAGGGCAATTCACCCCTCCACTTT.

This clone came up a few times. The chain couples TRBV28 to TRBJ1-1, with TRBD1 identical over 7 bases. Losses at the gene ends were 2 bases for V and 5 bases for J; bases not matched to a gene: 8. Germline CDR1 is MDHEN and CDR2 is SYDVKM. The length of the CDR3 is 15 residues. CDR3 nucleotide sequence: TGTGCCAGCAGTTTACCGCGACAGGGTCTAACTGAAGCTTTCTTT. The encoded protein is CASSLPRQGLTEAFF.

This sequence joins TRBV10-1 and TRBJ1-4; 7 nucleotides align to TRBD1. Germline V gene data show CDR1 as WNHNN and CDR2 as SYGVQD (reference sequence). V lost 0 bases to trimming and J lost 13 bases; unmatched junction nucleotides: 5. The CDR3 contains 13 residues. The CDR3 DNA follows: TGCGCCAGCAGTGAGTCAATACAGGGGAGACTGTTTTTT. Amino acid sequence: CASSESIQGRLFF.

This sequence joins TRBV9 and TRBJ1-1, with D unresolved. V gave up 4 bases and J gave up 4 bases, with 11 bases separating them. The CDR3 runs 13 residues. Germline CDR1 and CDR2: SGDLS and YYNGEE. CDR3 residues: CASSFLMSTEAFF. Here the CDR3 DNA reads TGTGCCAGCAGCTTCCTTATGAGCACTGAAGCTTTCTTT.

This clone has just a few counts. The gene calls are TRBV5-4 and TRBJ1-4; D might be TRBD1 (6 bases). The length of the CDR3 is 14 residues. Trimming removed 1 base at V and 4 bases at J, with 8 bases between. Germline V gene sequence: CDR1 SGHNT, CDR2 YYREEE (reference sequence). The DNA for the CDR3 is TGTGCCAGCAGCTTGAAACAGGGTAATGAAAAACTGTTTTTT. This gives the protein CASSLKQGNEKLFF.